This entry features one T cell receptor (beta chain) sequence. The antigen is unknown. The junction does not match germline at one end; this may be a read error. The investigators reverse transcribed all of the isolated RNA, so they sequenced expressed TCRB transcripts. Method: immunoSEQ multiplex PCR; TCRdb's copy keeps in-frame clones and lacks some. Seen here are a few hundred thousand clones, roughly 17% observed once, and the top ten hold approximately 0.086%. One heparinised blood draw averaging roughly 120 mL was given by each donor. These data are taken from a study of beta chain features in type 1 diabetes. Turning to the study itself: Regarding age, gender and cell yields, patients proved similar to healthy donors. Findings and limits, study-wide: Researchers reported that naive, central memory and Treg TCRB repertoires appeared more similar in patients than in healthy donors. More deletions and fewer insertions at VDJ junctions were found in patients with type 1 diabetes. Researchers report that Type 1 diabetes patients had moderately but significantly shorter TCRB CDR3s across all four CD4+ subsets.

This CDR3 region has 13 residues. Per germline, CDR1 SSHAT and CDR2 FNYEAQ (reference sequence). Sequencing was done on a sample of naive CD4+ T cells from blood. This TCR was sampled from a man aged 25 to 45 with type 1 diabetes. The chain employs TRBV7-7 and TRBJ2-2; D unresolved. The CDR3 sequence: CASSLTNTGELFF. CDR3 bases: TGTGCTAGCAGCTTAACGAACACCGGGGAGCTGTTTTTT.